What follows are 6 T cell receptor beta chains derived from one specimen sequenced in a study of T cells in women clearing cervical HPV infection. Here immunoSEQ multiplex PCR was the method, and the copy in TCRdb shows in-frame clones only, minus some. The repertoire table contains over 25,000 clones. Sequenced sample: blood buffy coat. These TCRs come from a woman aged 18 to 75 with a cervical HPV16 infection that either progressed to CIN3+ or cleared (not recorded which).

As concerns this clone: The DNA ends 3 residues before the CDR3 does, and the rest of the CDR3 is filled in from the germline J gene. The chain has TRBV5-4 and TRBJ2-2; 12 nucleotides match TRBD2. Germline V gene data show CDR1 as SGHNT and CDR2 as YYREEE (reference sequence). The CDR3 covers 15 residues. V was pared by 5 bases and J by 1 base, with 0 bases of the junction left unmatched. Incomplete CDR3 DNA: TGTGCCAGCAGACTAGCGGGGGGGAACACCGGGGAG. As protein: CASRLAGGNTGE. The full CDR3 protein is CASRLAGGNTGELFF.

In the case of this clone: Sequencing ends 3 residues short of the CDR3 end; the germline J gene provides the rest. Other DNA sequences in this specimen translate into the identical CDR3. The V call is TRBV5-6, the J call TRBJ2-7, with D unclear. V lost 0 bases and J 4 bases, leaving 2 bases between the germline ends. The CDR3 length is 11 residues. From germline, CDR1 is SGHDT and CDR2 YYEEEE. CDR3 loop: CASSLAYEQYF. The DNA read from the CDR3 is TGTGCCAGCAGCTTGGCGTACGAG.

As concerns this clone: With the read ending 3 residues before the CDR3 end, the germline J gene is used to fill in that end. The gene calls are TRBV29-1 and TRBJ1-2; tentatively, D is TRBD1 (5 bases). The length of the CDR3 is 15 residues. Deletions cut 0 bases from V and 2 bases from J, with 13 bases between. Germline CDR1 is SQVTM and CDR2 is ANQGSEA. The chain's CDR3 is CSVEDRGDSNYGYTF. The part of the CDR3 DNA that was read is TGCAGCGTTGAAGATCGCGGAGACAGCAACTATGGC.

The CDR3: CSVRSGGQPQHF. CDR3 bases read: TGCAGCGTTAGGTCCGGGGGTCAGCCC. The chain joins TRBV29-1 to TRBJ1-5, with D perhaps TRBD1 (5 bases). Read sequence stops 3 residues before the CDR3 end, and the germline J gene provides the missing end. Trimming left V 5 bases short and J 6 bases short, with 11 bases between. The CDR3 spans 12 residues. CDR1 and CDR2 (germline): SQVTM, ANQGSEA.

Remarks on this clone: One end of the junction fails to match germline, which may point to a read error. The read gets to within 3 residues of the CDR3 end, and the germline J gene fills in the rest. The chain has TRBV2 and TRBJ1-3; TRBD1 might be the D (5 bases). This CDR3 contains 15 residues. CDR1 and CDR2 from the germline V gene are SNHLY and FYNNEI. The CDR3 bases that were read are TGTGCCAGCAGTGAATCCACGGGGACTGGAAACACA. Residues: CASSESTGTGNT. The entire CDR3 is CASSESTGTGNTIYF.

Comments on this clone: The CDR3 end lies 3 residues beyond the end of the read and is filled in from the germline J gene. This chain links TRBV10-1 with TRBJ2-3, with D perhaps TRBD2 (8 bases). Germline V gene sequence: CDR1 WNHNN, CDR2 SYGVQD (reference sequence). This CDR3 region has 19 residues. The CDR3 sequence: CASSENTRGGGGNQETQYF. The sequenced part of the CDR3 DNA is TGCGCCAGCAGTGAGAATACGAGAGGGGGCGGGGGGAACCAAGAGACG.